The present T cell receptor beta chain was sequenced within a study of blood T cells in healthy people across ages. Regarding the study as a whole: Underestimates were what the diversity estimates from one million T cells were considered to be.

The donors, all healthy, were Caucasians living in Russia, aged 6 to 90. The CDR3 totals 15 residues. CDR1 SGHRS and CDR2 YFSETQ come from the germline V gene. Through a sample-barcoded 5' primer and a J-beta primer mix, a second PCR was run for roughly 7 to 11 cycles. TCRdb independently ran MiXCR on the 5' RACE reads; one entry per CDR3 protein. The sample yields fewer than 800,000 distinct CDR3 sequences, more than 20% seen once. This clonotype was seen many times. Antigen specificity is unknown. The junction departs from germline at one end; a sequencing error may be responsible. In addition, the sample was reused for a study of T cells of mothers and their children. According to that study: Donation was provided by three healthy Caucasian mothers along with their six children. In related and unrelated pairs alike, thymic selection shapes TCR recombination output, with inherited differences minor.

Sequenced input: blood. J is TRBJ2-5 and V is TRBV5-1; 11 nucleotides agree with TRBD2. This TCR was sampled from a boy aged 5-17 years in good health. As DNA, the CDR3 is TGTGCCAGCAGCTTGGCTAGCGGGGGGCAAGAGACCCAGTACTTC. It translates to CASSLASGGQETQYF.